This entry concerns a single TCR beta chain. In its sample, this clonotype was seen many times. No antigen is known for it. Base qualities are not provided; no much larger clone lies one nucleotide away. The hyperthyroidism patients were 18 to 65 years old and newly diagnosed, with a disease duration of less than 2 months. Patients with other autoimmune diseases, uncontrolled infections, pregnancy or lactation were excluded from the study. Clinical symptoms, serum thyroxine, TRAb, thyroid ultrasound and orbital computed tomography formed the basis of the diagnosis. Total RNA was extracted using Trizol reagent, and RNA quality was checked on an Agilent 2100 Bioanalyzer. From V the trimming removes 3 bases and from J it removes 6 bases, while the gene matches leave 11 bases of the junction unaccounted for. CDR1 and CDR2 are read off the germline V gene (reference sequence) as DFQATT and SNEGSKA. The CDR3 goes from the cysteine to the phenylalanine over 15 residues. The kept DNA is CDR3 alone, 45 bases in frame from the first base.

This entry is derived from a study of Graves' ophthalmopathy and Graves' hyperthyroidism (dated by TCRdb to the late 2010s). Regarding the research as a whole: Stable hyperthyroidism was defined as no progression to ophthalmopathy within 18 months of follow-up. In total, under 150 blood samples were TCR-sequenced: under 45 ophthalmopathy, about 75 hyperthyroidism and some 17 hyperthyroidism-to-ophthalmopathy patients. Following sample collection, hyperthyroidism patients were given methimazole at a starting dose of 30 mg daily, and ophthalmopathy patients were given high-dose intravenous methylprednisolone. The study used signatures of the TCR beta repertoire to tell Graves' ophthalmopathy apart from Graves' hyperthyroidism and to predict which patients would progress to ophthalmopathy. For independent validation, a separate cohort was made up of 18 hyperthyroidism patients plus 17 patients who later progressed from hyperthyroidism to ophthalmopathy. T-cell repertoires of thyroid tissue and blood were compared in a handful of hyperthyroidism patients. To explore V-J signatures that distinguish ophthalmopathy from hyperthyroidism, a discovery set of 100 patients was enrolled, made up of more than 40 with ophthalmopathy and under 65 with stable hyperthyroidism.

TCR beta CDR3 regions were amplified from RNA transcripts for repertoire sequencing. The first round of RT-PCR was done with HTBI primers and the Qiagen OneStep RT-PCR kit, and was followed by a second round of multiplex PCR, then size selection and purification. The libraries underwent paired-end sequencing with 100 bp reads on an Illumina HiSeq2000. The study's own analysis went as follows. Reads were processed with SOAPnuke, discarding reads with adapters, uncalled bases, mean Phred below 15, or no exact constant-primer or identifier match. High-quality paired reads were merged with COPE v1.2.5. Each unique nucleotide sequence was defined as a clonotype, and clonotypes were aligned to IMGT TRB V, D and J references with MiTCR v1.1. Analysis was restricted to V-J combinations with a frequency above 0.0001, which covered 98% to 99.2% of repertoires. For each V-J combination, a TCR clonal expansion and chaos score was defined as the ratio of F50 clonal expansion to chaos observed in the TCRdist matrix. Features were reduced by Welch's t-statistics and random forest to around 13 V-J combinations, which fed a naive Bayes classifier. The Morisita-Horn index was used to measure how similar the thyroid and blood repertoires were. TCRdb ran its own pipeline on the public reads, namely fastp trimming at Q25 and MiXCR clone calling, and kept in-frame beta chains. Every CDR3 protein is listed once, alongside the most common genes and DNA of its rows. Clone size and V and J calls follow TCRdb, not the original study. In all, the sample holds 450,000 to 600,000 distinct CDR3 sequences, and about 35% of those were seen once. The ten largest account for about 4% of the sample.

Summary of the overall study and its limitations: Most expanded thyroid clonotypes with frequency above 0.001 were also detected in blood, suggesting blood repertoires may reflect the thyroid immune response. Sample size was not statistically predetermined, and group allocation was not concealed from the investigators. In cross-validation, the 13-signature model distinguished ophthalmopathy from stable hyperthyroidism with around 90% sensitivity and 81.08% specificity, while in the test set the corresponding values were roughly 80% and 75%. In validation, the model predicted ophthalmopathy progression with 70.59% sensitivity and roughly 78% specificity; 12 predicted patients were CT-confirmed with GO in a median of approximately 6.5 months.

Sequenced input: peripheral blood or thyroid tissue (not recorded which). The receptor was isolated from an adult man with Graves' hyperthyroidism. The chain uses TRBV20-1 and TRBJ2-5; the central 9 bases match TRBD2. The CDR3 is CSARTAAGGVKTQYF. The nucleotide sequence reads TGCAGTGCTAGGACTGCGGCGGGGGGGGTCAAGACCCAGTACTTC.